This TCR beta chain is drawn from a study of CD8 T cells in Susac syndrome. Reverse transcription of roughly 0.45 to 1 ug RNA was carried out with random hexamers. TCRdb reprocessed the immunoSEQ multiplex PCR reads via MiXCR and lists one record per CDR3 protein. The top ten clones hold 0.08% to 0.11% of a sample with about 240,000 distinct CDR3 sequences, about 96% of them seen once. Sequenced sample: CD4+ T cells from PBMCs. This receptor was obtained from a human donor with Susac syndrome.

CDR3: CSVEGYQGNEQFF. CDR3 bases: TGCAGCGTTGAAGGATACCAGGGCAATGAGCAGTTCTTC. The chain is built from TRBV29-1 and TRBJ2-1, with D possibly being TRBD1 (5 bases). Germline V CDR1 and CDR2: SQVTM, ANQGSEA. V was pared by 1 base and J by 6 bases, with 10 bases between. The CDR3 spans 13 residues.